This record covers a single T cell receptor (beta chain). The source of the sample is a study of cytotoxic CD8 clonotypes in ibrutinib-treated CLL. V shed 4 bases and J 7 bases; nucleotides not matched to a gene: 15. The CDR3 sequence is 15 residues long. Germline V gene lookup returns CDR1 SQVTM and CDR2 ANQGSEA. Investigators sought sequencing depths of between 1 in 200,000 and 1 in 1 million T cells. Method: immunoSEQ multiplex PCR; TCRdb's copy keeps in-frame clones and lacks some. This table has about 200,000 clones, roughly 79% appearing once. Material: PBMCs, obtained after 12 months of ibrutinib treatment. This clonotype was obtained from a human donor with chronic lymphocytic leukemia. V usage is TRBV29-1 and J usage is TRBJ1-2; 7 nucleotides agree with TRBD1. The DNA of the CDR3 is TGCAGCGTTGGAATCGGCAGGGGGAGAGGGATTGGCTACACCTTC. It codes for CSVGIGRGRGIGYTF.